The next 13 T cell receptor beta chains were all read from a single sample in a study of blood T cells in healthy people across ages. Using a J-beta primer mix together with a sample-barcoded 5' primer, a second PCR was run for roughly 6 to 12 cycles. TCRdb processed the 5' RACE reads anew with MiXCR; each CDR3 protein has one entry. The data contain around 1,800,000 distinct CDR3 sequences, about 39% of them singletons. The sequencing input was blood. These TCRs come from a human donor in good health.

Many counts were recorded for this clonotype. V is TRBV7-2 and J is TRBJ2-7; D is perhaps TRBD1 or TRBD2 (6 bases each). The CDR3 consists of 17 residues. CDR1 and CDR2 (germline): SGHTA, FQGNSA. V was pared by 3 bases and J by 7 bases, with 25 bases between. The CDR3 sequence: CASSFYALGVGGGEQYF. In DNA form, the CDR3 reads TGTGCCAGCAGCTTCTATGCCCTGGGGGTTGGAGGGGGAGAGCAGTACTTC.

The rearrangement uses TRBV6-2 or TRBV6-3 and TRBJ1-5, with a tentative D call TRBD1 (6 bases). There are 14 residues in the CDR3. The germline V and J ends were trimmed by 2 bases and 9 bases, with 14 bases remaining between them. Germline values: CDR1 MNHEY, CDR2 SVGEGT. The CDR3 loop is CASSYRLGGLPQHF. The CDR3 DNA reads as TGTGCCAGCAGTTACAGGCTCGGGGGCTTGCCCCAGCATTTT.

This clonotype turned up a few times. DNA for the CDR3: TGTGCCAGCAGGGAGTCCGGGACAGGGGACTCGGAAGGCTACACCTTC. This sequence encodes CASRESGTGDSEGYTF. This chain uses TRBV28 with TRBJ1-2, with TRBD1 identical over 10 bases. The CDR3 is made up of 16 amino acids. The germline CDR1 and CDR2 sequences are MDHEN and SYDVKM. The ends lost 6 bases at V and 8 bases at J; junction bases unmatched: 15.

This clonotype turned up a few times. V is TRBV3-1 and J is TRBJ2-3; the match to TRBD2 covers 11 bases. Trimming took 5 bases from V and 2 from J; bases not matched to a gene: 6. Germline V gene data show CDR1 as LGHDT and CDR2 as YNNKEL (reference sequence). The CDR3 covers 16 residues. CDR3: CASSSGLAEITDTQYF. CDR3 DNA: TGTGCCAGCAGCTCGGGACTAGCGGAGATCACAGATACGCAGTATTTT.

This clonotype was seen more than once but under ten times. The genes are TRBV20-1 and TRBJ2-7; D call uncertain. The germline CDR1 and CDR2 sequences are DFQATT and SNEGSKA (reference sequence). Trimming removed 6 bases from V and 1 base from J, with 13 bases in between. The CDR3 extends over 13 amino acids. The CDR3 loop reads CSAPDPTSYEQYF. DNA of the CDR3: TGCAGTGCCCCGGATCCCACATCCTACGAGCAGTACTTC.

The chain joins TRBV20-1 to TRBJ1-1, with TRBD1 as a possible D gene (6 bases). V was shortened by 3 bases and J by 3 bases, with 11 bases between the two germline ends. The length of the CDR3 is 13 residues. Germline V gene data show CDR1 as DFQATT and CDR2 as SNEGSKA (reference sequence). For the CDR3, the DNA is TGCAGTGCTAGTAAACAGGGTGACACTGAAGCTTTCTTT. Protein product: CSASKQGDTEAFF.

V gene TRBV20-1 combines with J gene TRBJ2-1, with 11 bases lining up with TRBD2. CDR3 length: 14 amino acids. V was clipped by 5 bases and J by 4 bases; unmatched bases: 4. Germline lookup yields CDR1 DFQATT and CDR2 SNEGSKA (reference sequence). CDR3 amino acids: CSAHRTSGYNEQFF. In nucleotides, the CDR3 is TGCAGTGCTCACAGGACTAGCGGGTACAATGAGCAGTTCTTC.

The chain links TRBV6-2 or TRBV6-3 to TRBJ2-1; 13 bases map to TRBD2. The CDR3 has 16 amino acids. Losses at the gene ends were 2 bases for V and 7 bases for J; bases not matched to a gene: 5. The V gene's germline CDR1 is MNHEY and CDR2 SVGEGT. CDR3 protein: CASSYGLAGAGNEQFF. The CDR3 DNA reads TGTGCCAGCAGTTACGGACTAGCGGGAGCCGGGAATGAGCAGTTCTTC.

The sample holds a few counts of this clonotype. This rearrangement joins TRBV7-2 to TRBJ1-1; D uncertain. Looked up from germline, CDR1 is SGHTA and CDR2 is FQGNSA. The CDR3 loop spans 13 amino acids. The germline V and J ends were trimmed by 6 bases and 1 base, with 9 bases remaining between them. Here the CDR3 reads CASRSSQNTEAFF. The CDR3 nucleotides are TGTGCCAGCAGATCCTCCCAGAACACTGAAGCTTTCTTT.

The chain is built from TRBV20-1 and TRBJ2-3; unclear D gene. This CDR3 comprises 17 residues. Trimming pared 1 base from V and 2 bases from J, leaving 19 bases between. Per the germline V gene, CDR1 is DFQATT and CDR2 is SNEGSKA (reference sequence). The DNA for the CDR3 is TGCAGTGCTAGAGTCCCGTTCAGCCACCCATCCACAGATACGCAGTATTTT. This gives the protein CSARVPFSHPSTDTQYF.

The table lists this clonotype with many counts. The CDR3 bases are TGTGCCAGCAGCTTTTCCAGGAACACTGAAGCTTTCTTT. Encoded protein: CASSFSRNTEAFF. The V call is TRBV12-3 or TRBV12-4, the J call TRBJ1-1; D is uncertain. The germline V and J ends were trimmed by 6 bases and 1 base, with 9 bases remaining between them. The CDR3 extends over 13 amino acids.

A remark on this clonotype: At one boundary the junction diverges from the germline segment, which might be a read error. The chain joins TRBV5-1 to TRBJ2-5, with D uncertain. This CDR3 has 13 amino acids. Germline CDR1 and CDR2: SGHRS and YFSETQ. CDR3 sequence: CASSLRMEETLYF. The DNA of the CDR3 is TGCGCCAGCAGCTTGAGGATGGAAGAGACCCTGTACTTC.

This clonotype was picked up a small number of times. A much bigger clone sits one base away, suggesting this may be a read error. The genes are TRBV5-1 and TRBJ2-4; D not certain. The CDR3 has 15 amino acids. Germline lookup yields CDR1 SGHRS and CDR2 YFSETQ. The CDR3 DNA reads as TGCGCCAGCAGCCCCCTATTCCAGAGCAAAAACGTTCAGTACTTC. Translating gives CASSPLFQSKNVQYF.